These 7 T cell receptor beta chains were all obtained from the same sample, sequenced in a study of blood T cell repertoires in COVID-19 (dated by TCRdb to about 2020). Library preparation was by the immunoSEQ multiplex PCR assay. The clones in this table, taken by TCRdb from immuneACCESS, are in-frame only. Not every clone is retained; where verified, under half of the shortfall comes from an unresolved V gene, and the cause of the rest is unknown. The sample table records approximately 80,000 clones; 60% to 75% of these occur just once. Of the sample, approximately 5.4% is held by the ten largest clones. Sample: peripheral blood. The receptor set was obtained from a middle-aged man with active or convalescent COVID-19.

The chain joins TRBV6-5 to TRBJ2-4; 7 bases align to TRBD1. Germline loops: CDR1 MNHEY, CDR2 SVGAGI. CDR3 length: 16 amino acids. V was clipped by 0 bases and J by 5 bases; unmatched bases: 7. CDR3 sequence (DNA): TGTGCCAGCAGTTACTCGAGCCCGGGGACAGAAAACATTCAGTACTTC. This codes for CASSYSSPGTENIQYF.

This clone has a handful of counts. The chain employs TRBV10-1 and TRBJ1-2; a possible D gene is TRBD1 (6 bases). CDR3 length equals 15 residues. Deletions cut 0 bases from V and 5 bases from J, with 13 bases between. Germline lookup yields CDR1 WNHNN and CDR2 SYGVQD (reference sequence). The CDR3 DNA reads as TGCGCCAGCAGTGAGTCTACAGGGAGCCCTTATGGCTACACCTTC. The encoded protein is CASSESTGSPYGYTF.

This clone was detected a few times. This chain connects TRBV20-1 to TRBJ1-1; D gene unclear. Looked up from germline, CDR1 is DFQATT and CDR2 is SNEGSKA (reference sequence). V was pared by 3 bases and J by 1 base, with 12 bases between. The CDR3 contains 14 residues. CDR3 loop: CSASSRIANTEAFF. The CDR3 nucleotides read TGCAGTGCTAGTTCCCGAATAGCGAACACTGAAGCTTTCTTT.

The V call is TRBV3-1 (or the pseudogene TRBV3-2), the J call TRBJ2-7, with TRBD1 matching 9 bases. The CDR3 runs to 14 residues. V gave up 4 bases and J gave up 2 bases; unmatched junction bases: 3. The germline CDR1 and CDR2 sequences are LGHDT and YNNKEL (reference sequence). The CDR3 coding sequence is TGTGCCAGCAGCCGGTGGGACAGGGCCTACGAGCAGTACTTC. It codes for CASSRWDRAYEQYF.

This chain uses TRBV28 with TRBJ2-2, with D perhaps matching TRBD1 (6 bases). This CDR3 is 14 amino acids long. Trimming removed 6 bases from V and 6 bases from J, with 14 bases in between. Germline V lookup: CDR1 MDHEN, CDR2 SYDVKM. In nucleotides, the CDR3 is TGTGCCAGCAGAAGGGACAAGTGGTCCGGGGAGCTGTTTTTT. It encodes CASRRDKWSGELFF.

The chain is built from TRBV6-5 and TRBJ2-1; 7 bases match TRBD2. The trim removed 6 bases at V and 2 bases at J, leaving 4 bases unmatched. The CDR3 loop spans 14 amino acids. Germline V gene lookup returns CDR1 MNHEY and CDR2 SVGAGI. CDR3: CASSGDYPYNEQFF. The CDR3, as DNA: TGTGCCAGCAGCGGGGACTACCCCTACAATGAGCAGTTCTTC.

V gene TRBV11-3 combines with J gene TRBJ2-7, with 8 bases identical to TRBD1. V shed 5 bases, J shed 6 bases, and the junction held 3 bases outside the gene matches. This CDR3 is 12 amino acids long. Per the germline V gene, CDR1 is SGHNT and CDR2 is YENEEA. The CDR3 sequence: CASSTDRGEQYF. Written as DNA, the CDR3 is TGTGCCAGCAGCACCGACAGGGGCGAGCAGTACTTC.